This T cell receptor (beta chain) came from a study of shared clonotypes between healthy human individuals. Every subset had its genomic DNA shared out evenly among several immunoSEQ plates. The repertoire was sequenced with immunoSEQ multiplex PCR; TCRdb's copy has only in-frame clones and lacks some. The data show 2 million to 2.5 million clones, about 95% seen once. This CDR3 is built from 11 residues. Germline V lookup: CDR1 MNHNS, CDR2 SASEGT. Trimming cost V 1 base and J 8 bases, with 5 bases left between them. Study-level points and caveats: Non-shared clonotypes were found to have lower generation probabilities than the clonotypes that were shared by all four of the sorted-subset donors.

Points on this clone: The antigen remains undetermined.

Naive CD8 cells were CD45RO-negative, positively selected for CCR7, excluding terminally differentiated effector memory CD45RA+ cells. The chain recombines TRBV6-1 with TRBJ1-2; possibly TRBD1 for D (5 bases). The clonotype was recovered from a young man in good health. Input material: naive CD8+ T cells sorted from blood. The CDR3 protein is CASSEGDGYTF. Written as DNA, the CDR3 is TGTGCCAGCAGTGAAGGGGACGGCTACACCTTC.